This TCR beta chain was sequenced for a study of cytomegalovirus exposure and HLA in healthy donors. Study-level information: Findings of an earlier analysis included roughly 110 million unique TCR beta sequences from 190 million or so T cells. Findings and limits, study-wide: It is likely that the observed cluster of highly shared sequence variants was a sequencing artifact.

Use of 60 Vbeta and 13 Jbeta primers characterized the PCR. Assay used: immunoSEQ multiplex PCR; TCRdb lists only in-frame clones, some missing. In the table there are under 150,000 clones, around 77% of which are singletons. A word on this clone: Its antigen is still unknown.

The receptor comes from a woman in her forties in good health and CMV-seropositive. Sequencing input: PBMCs.

Written as DNA, the CDR3 is TGCGCCAGCGGACAGATAAACACCGGGGAGCTGTTTTTT. It is translated as CASGQINTGELFF. The chain recombines TRBV10-2 with TRBJ2-2, with D perhaps TRBD1 (6 bases). The CDR3 contains 13 residues. Trimming shortened V by 8 bases and J by 2 bases, and 9 bases separated the two germline ends. Per the germline V gene, CDR1 is WSHSY and CDR2 is SAAADI.